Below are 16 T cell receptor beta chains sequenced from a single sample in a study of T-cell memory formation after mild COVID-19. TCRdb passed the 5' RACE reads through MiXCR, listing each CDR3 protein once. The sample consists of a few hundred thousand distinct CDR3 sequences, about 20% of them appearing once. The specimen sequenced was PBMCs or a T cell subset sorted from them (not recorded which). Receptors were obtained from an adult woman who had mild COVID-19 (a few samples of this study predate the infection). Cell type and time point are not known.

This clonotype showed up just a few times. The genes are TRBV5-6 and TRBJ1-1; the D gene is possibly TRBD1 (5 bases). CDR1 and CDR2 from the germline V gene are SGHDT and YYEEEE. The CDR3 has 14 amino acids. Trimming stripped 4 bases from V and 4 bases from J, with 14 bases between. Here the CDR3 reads CASSSRRGFTEAFF. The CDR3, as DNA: TGTGCCAGCAGCAGCCGAAGGGGATTCACTGAAGCTTTCTTT.

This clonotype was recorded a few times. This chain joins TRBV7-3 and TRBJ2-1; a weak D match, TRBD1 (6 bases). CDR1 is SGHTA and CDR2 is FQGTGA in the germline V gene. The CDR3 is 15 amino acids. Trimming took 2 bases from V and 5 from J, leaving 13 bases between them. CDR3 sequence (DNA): TGTGCCAGCAGCTTAGGACAGATGCCGAACAATGAGCAGTTCTTC. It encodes CASSLGQMPNNEQFF. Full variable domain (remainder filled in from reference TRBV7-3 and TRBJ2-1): GAGVSQTPSNKVTEKGKYVELRCDPISGHTALYWYRQSLGQGPEFLIYFQGTGAADDSGLPNDRFFAVRPEGSVSTLKIQRTERGDSAVYLCASSLGQMPNNEQFFGPGTRLTVL.

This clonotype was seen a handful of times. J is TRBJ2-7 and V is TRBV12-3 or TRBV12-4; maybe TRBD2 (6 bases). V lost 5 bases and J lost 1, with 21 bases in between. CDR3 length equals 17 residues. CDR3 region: CASSMGREAGNSYEQYF. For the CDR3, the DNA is TGTGCCAGCAGTATGGGGCGAGAGGCGGGAAATTCCTACGAGCAGTACTTC.

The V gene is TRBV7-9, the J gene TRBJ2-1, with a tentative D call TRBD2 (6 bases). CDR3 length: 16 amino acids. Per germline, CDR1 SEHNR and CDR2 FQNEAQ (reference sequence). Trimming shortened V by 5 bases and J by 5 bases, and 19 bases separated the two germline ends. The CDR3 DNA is TGTGCCAGCAGCGGCCACGCTAGCGACCCGAACAATGAGCAGTTCTTC. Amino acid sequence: CASSGHASDPNNEQFF.

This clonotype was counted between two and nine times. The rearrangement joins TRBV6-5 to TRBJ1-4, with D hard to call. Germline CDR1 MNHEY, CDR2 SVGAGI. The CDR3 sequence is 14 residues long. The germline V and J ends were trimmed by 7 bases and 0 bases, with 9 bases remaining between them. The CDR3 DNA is TGTGCCAGCAAGCGAGGGACAACTAATGAAAAACTGTTTTTT. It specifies CASKRGTTNEKLFF.

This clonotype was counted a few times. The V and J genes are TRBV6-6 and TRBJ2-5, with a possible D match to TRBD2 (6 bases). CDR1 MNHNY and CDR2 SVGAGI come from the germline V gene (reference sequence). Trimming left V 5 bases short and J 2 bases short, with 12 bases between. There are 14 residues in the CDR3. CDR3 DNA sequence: TGTGCCAGCAGTACGTTCCGGGGGCAAGAGACCCAGTACTTC. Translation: CASSTFRGQETQYF.

CDR3 bases: TGTGCCAGCAGCCCTGCCGCCTCAGCCGCGGAGACCCAGTACTTC. Protein product: CASSPAASAAETQYF. V and J are TRBV12-3 or TRBV12-4 and TRBJ2-5; no definite D call. Between the trimmed V and J ends, which lost 6 bases and 5 bases, there was a span of 19 bases. This CDR3 is built from 15 residues.

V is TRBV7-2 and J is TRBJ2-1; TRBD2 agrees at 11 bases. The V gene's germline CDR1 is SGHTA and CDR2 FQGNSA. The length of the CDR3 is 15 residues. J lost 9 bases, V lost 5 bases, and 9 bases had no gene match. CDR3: CASSPRALAGGEQFF. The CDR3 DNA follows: TGTGCCAGCAGCCCCCGCGCCCTAGCGGGGGGTGAGCAGTTCTTC.

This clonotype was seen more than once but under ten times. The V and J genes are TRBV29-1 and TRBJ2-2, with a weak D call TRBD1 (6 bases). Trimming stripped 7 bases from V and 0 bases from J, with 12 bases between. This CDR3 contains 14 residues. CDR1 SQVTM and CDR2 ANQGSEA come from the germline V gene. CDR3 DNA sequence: TGCAGCGCGACGACAGGCCCGAACACCGGGGAGCTGTTTTTT. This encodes CSATTGPNTGELFF.

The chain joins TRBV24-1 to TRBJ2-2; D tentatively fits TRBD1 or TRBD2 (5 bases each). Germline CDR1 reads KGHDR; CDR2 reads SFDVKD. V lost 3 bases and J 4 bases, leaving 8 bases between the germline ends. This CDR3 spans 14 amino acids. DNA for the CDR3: TGTGCCACCAGTGATGGGACCCCCACCGGGGAGCTGTTTTTT. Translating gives CATSDGTPTGELFF.

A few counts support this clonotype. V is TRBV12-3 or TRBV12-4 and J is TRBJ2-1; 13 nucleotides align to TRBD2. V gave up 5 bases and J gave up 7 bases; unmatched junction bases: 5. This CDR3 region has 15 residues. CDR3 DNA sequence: TGTGCCAGCAGTCCTGGACTAGCGGGGGCTAATGAGCAGTTCTTC. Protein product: CASSPGLAGANEQFF.

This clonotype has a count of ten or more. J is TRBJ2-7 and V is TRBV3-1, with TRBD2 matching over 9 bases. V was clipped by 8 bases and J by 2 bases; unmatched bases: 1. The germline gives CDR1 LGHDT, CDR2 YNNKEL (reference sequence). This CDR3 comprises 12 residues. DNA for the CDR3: TGTGCCAGCTCTAGCGGGACCTACGAGCAGTACTTC. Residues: CASSSGTYEQYF.

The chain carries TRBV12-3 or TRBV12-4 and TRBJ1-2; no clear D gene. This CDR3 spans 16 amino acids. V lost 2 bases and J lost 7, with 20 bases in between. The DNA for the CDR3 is TGTGCCAGCAGTTTATCCCAATCGCACCAGTCGGGTGGCTACACCTTC. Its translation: CASSLSQSHQSGGYTF.

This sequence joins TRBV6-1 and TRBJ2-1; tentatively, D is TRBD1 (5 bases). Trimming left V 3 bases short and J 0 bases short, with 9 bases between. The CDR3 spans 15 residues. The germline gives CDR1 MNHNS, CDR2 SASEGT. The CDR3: CASSERQRSYNEQFF. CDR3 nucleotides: TGTGCCAGCAGTGAGAGACAGCGCTCCTACAATGAGCAGTTCTTC.

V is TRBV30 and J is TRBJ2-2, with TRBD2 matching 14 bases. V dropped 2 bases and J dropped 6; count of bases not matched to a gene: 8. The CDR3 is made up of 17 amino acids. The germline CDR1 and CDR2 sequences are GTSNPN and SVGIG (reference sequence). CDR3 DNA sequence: TGTGCCTGGAGTCCAACGGGACTAGCGGGAGTCTCCGGGGAGCTGTTTTTT. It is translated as CAWSPTGLAGVSGELFF.

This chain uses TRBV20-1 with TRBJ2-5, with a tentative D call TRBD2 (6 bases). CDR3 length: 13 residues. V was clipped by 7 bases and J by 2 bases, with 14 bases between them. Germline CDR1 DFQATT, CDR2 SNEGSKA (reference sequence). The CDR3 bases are TGCAGTGTCCTCTACCGGGAGCAAGAGACCCAGTACTTC. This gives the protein CSVLYREQETQYF.